The next 26 T cell receptor beta chains were all read from a single sample in a study of vaccination and CD4 T cells after COVID-19. Antigen specificity for these receptors is unknown. Sequencing of cultured CD4+ T cell DNA used the Oncomine TCR Beta short-read assay. TCRdb redid the calling of the PCR reads with MiXCR, one entry per CDR3 protein. The repertoire has 17,000 or so distinct CDR3 sequences, roughly 23% of them found once; the top ten carry around 7.9%. As to treatment: roughly ten-day PBMC culture with coronavirus spike peptide pools or control peptides (ViraFEST assay). Sequences were obtained from cultured CD4+ T cells from blood. The origin of the receptors is a human donor with COVID-19.

J is TRBJ1-2 and V is TRBV12-3 or TRBV12-4; 8 nucleotides match TRBD1. The CDR3 runs 13 residues. V trimming: 6 bases; J trimming: 7 bases; junction bases outside the gene matches: 7. The CDR3 sequence is CASSTGQAVGYTF. DNA of the CDR3: TGTGCCAGCAGCACGGGACAGGCGGTTGGCTACACCTTC.

This chain connects TRBV27 to TRBJ1-4; tentatively, D is TRBD1 (6 bases). This CDR3 region has 16 residues. V dropped 6 bases and J dropped 4 bases, with 18 bases sitting between them. Germline loops: CDR1 MNHEY, CDR2 SMNVEV (reference sequence). CDR3 nucleotides: TGTGCCAGCAGAAGACAGGACGCGGGCTATAATGAAAAACTGTTTTTT. Translation gives CASRRQDAGYNEKLFF.

The sample holds a few counts of this clonotype. V gene TRBV20-1 combines with J gene TRBJ1-6, with D possibly matching TRBD1 (6 bases). CDR1 and CDR2 from the germline V gene are DFQATT and SNEGSKA (reference sequence). The CDR3 has 15 residues. Trimming removed 0 bases at V and 7 bases at J, with 13 bases between. The CDR3 DNA follows: TGCAGTGCTAGAGATTCGGGCAGGGGAAATTCACCCCTCCACTTT. Protein sequence: CSARDSGRGNSPLHF.

The gene calls are TRBV18 and TRBJ2-7; the D gene is possibly TRBD1 (6 bases). The CDR3 contains 13 residues. Germline V gene lookup returns CDR1 KGHSH and CDR2 LQKENI. The ends were cut back, 7 bases at V and 5 bases at J, with 15 bases in the middle. CDR3 nucleotide sequence: TGTGCCAGCTGTAAAAACAGGGACCACGAGCAGTACTTC. Its protein product is CASCKNRDHEQYF.

The gene calls are TRBV2 and TRBJ1-2; D gene ambiguous. Trimming stripped 10 bases from V and 2 bases from J, with 14 bases between. This CDR3 is 13 amino acids long. Looked up from germline, CDR1 is SNHLY and CDR2 is FYNNEI. Here the CDR3 reads CATKAAKNYGYTF. CDR3 nucleotides: TGTGCCACGAAGGCCGCGAAGAACTATGGCTACACCTTC.

The J gene is TRBJ1-4, the V gene TRBV6-1, with 7 bases identical to TRBD1. The ends lost 5 bases at V and 10 bases at J; junction bases unmatched: 10. The CDR3 is 14 amino acids. The germline CDR1 and CDR2 sequences are MNHNS and SASEGT. The DNA of the CDR3 is TGTGCCAGCAGTCAGACAGGGCTTGAGGGAAAACTGTTTTTT. Amino acids: CASSQTGLEGKLFF.

The V gene is TRBV5-1, the J gene TRBJ1-1, with D hard to call. The CDR3 extends over 15 amino acids. In germline, CDR1 is SGHRS, CDR2 YFSETQ. V lost 0 bases and J 2 bases, leaving 11 bases between the germline ends. CDR3 bases: TGCGCCAGCAGCTTGGAAGGCAACGCCAACACTGAAGCTTTCTTT. Its protein product is CASSLEGNANTEAFF. Variable domain in full (rest from reference TRBV5-1 and TRBJ1-1): KAGVTQTPRYLIKTRGQQVTLSCSPISGHRSVSWYQQTPGQGLQFLFEYFSETQRNKGNFPGRFSGRQFSNSRSEMNVSTLELGDSALYLCASSLEGNANTEAFFGQGTRLTVV.

The CDR3 is CATSREPQGLDEQYF. The CDR3 DNA reads TGTGCCACCAGCAGAGAGCCCCAGGGGCTCGACGAGCAGTACTTC. The rearrangement joins TRBV15 to TRBJ2-7; maybe TRBD1 (6 bases). Deletions cut 0 bases from V and 5 bases from J, with 14 bases between. CDR3 length equals 15 residues. Germline CDR1 LNHNV, CDR2 YYDKDF (reference sequence). The full variable domain, in which reference TRBV15 and TRBJ2-7 provide the parts outside the CDR3, is DAMVIQNPRYQVTQFGKPVTLSCSQTLNHNVMYWYQQKSSQAPKLLFHYYDKDFNNEADTPDNFQSRRPNTSFCFLDIRSPGLGDTAMYLCATSREPQGLDEQYFGPGTRLTVT.

This sequence joins TRBV5-1 and TRBJ2-7; 13 positions agree with TRBD2. Germline assignment: CDR1 SGHRS and CDR2 YFSETQ. The CDR3 runs to 15 residues. V was clipped by 0 bases and J by 3 bases; unmatched bases: 0. This CDR3 reads CASSLGLAGGYEQYF. CDR3 nucleotide sequence: TGCGCCAGCAGCTTGGGACTAGCGGGGGGCTACGAGCAGTACTTC.

This clonotype has only a few counts. The chain uses TRBV11-2 and TRBJ1-2; D perhaps matches TRBD1 (5 bases). V was trimmed by 0 bases and J by 6 bases, leaving 14 bases between them. The germline V gene encodes CDR1 SGHAT and CDR2 FQNNGV. The CDR3 runs to 15 residues. CDR3 DNA: TGTGCCAGCAGCTTAGAAGGCAGGGAGGGGAATGGCTACACCTTC. This encodes CASSLEGREGNGYTF.

The chain couples TRBV7-2 to TRBJ2-1, with D maybe TRBD2 (6 bases). Deletions cut 1 base from V and 1 base from J, with 14 bases between. CDR1 SGHTA and CDR2 FQGNSA come from the germline V gene. There are 17 residues in the CDR3. CDR3 protein: CASSLVSSGTSYNEQFF. The CDR3 nucleotides are TGTGCCAGCAGCTTAGTTTCTTCGGGGACTTCCTACAATGAGCAGTTCTTC.

This clonotype is medium-sized. The chain is built from TRBV20-1 and TRBJ1-2, with 10 bases that match TRBD1. Losses at the gene ends were 4 bases for V and 5 bases for J; bases not matched to a gene: 7. The V gene's germline CDR1 is DFQATT and CDR2 SNEGSKA (reference sequence). This CDR3 has 14 residues. CDR3 coding DNA: TGCAGTGCTATGACAGGGGGCGGACGGTATGGCTACACCTTC. It is translated as CSAMTGGGRYGYTF.

The rearrangement links TRBV19 to TRBJ2-6; D is unclear. This CDR3 comprises 15 residues. V lost 5 bases and J lost 0, with 8 bases in between. Germline V lookup: CDR1 LNHDA, CDR2 SQIVND (reference sequence). The DNA of the CDR3 is TGTGCCAGTAGTCTGGGCGACTCTGGGGCCAACGTCCTGACTTTC. It specifies CASSLGDSGANVLTF.

The chain recombines TRBV6-1 with TRBJ2-5; tentatively, D is TRBD1 (5 bases). The V gene lost 8 bases and the J gene lost 5 bases, with 12 bases spanning the gap. There are 12 residues in the CDR3. Germline loops: CDR1 MNHNS, CDR2 SASEGT. The DNA of the CDR3 is TGTGCCAGCGCGCTAAGGGGCGAGACCCAGTACTTC. Residues: CASALRGETQYF.

This clonotype appeared a few times. V usage is TRBV2 and J usage is TRBJ2-7, with 11 bases aligning to TRBD1. Germline V gives CDR1 SNHLY, CDR2 FYNNEI. The CDR3 runs to 13 residues. The junction had 3 bases not matched to a gene; V was cut back by 8 bases and J by 3 bases. CDR3 residues: CASEGQGVYEQYF. Here the CDR3 DNA reads TGTGCCAGCGAGGGACAGGGGGTCTACGAGCAGTACTTC.

The table lists this clonotype with a few counts. The chain has TRBV2 and TRBJ2-3; possibly TRBD1 or TRBD2 for D (5 bases each). Deletions cut 4 bases from V and 0 bases from J, with 14 bases between. The CDR3 totals 16 residues. Germline loops: CDR1 SNHLY, CDR2 FYNNEI. The CDR3 spells CASSGGTGESTDTQYF. CDR3 DNA sequence: TGTGCCAGCAGTGGAGGGACCGGGGAAAGCACAGATACGCAGTATTTT.

In its sample, this clonotype is medium-sized. The chain couples TRBV19 to TRBJ1-1, with 8 bases identical to TRBD1. Germline V gives CDR1 LNHDA, CDR2 SQIVND (reference sequence). The junction had 9 bases not matched to a gene; V was cut back by 5 bases and J by 4 bases. This CDR3 region has 15 residues. The CDR3 here is CASSPTGVWGTEAFF. DNA for the CDR3: TGTGCCAGTAGTCCGACAGGGGTGTGGGGCACTGAAGCTTTCTTT.

This clonotype was picked up a small number of times. The rearrangement links TRBV10-2 to TRBJ2-7; D ambiguous. The CDR3 is 13 residues long. The V gene lost 3 bases and the J gene lost 6 bases, with 12 bases spanning the gap. Per the germline V gene, CDR1 is WSHSY and CDR2 is SAAADI. The CDR3 region has the DNA TGCGCCAGCAGTGATGGTGGGATCCGCGAGCAGTACTTC. Translated: CASSDGGIREQYF.

The chain employs TRBV20-1 and TRBJ2-3; D perhaps matches TRBD2 (6 bases). The CDR3 runs 15 residues. CDR1 is DFQATT and CDR2 is SNEGSKA in the germline V gene (reference sequence). V was clipped by 5 bases and J by 3 bases, with 18 bases between them. The CDR3 here is CSAARFGGETDTQYF. Written as DNA, the CDR3 is TGCAGTGCTGCCCGTTTTGGCGGGGAAACAGATACGCAGTATTTT.

Relative to its sample, this clonotype is medium-sized. This sequence joins TRBV15 and TRBJ1-3; 7 nucleotides agree with TRBD1. The CDR3 loop spans 15 amino acids. J gave up 2 bases and V 1 base, and 2 bases lay outside the gene matches. CDR1 is LNHNV, CDR2 YYDKDF, per germline (reference sequence). CDR3 sequence reads: CATSRATGTGNTIYF. The CDR3 region has the DNA TGTGCCACCAGCAGAGCGACAGGGACTGGAAACACCATATATTTT.

The chain is built from TRBV6-2 or TRBV6-3 and TRBJ2-2; 7 nucleotides match TRBD2. In germline, CDR1 is MNHEY, CDR2 SVGEGT. The CDR3 consists of 13 residues. V dropped 6 bases and J dropped 6; count of bases not matched to a gene: 4. The DNA of the CDR3 is TGTGCCAGCAGGAATGCGGGGGCCGGGGAGCTGTTTTTT. It translates to CASRNAGAGELFF.

Note on this clonotype: Mismatch with germline at one junction end may stem from a read error. The chain couples TRBV7-9 to TRBJ1-5; tentative D call: TRBD1 (5 bases). The length of the CDR3 is 17 residues. In germline, CDR1 is SEHNR, CDR2 FQNEAQ (reference sequence). The CDR3 is CASSLSGGRSSNQSQHF. The CDR3 DNA reads TGTGCCAGCAGCTTAAGTGGGGGTAGGAGTAGCAATCAGTCCCAGCATTTT.

This clonotype was counted between two and nine times. The V gene is TRBV29-1, the J gene TRBJ2-5; 7 bases are a match to TRBD1. Germline V gene data show CDR1 as SQVTM and CDR2 as ANQGSEA. The CDR3 has 12 residues. The junction had 7 bases not matched to a gene; V was cut back by 7 bases and J by 5 bases. Written as DNA, the CDR3 is TGCAGCGCCACTACAGGGGTGGAGACCCAGTACTTC. Its protein product is CSATTGVETQYF.

This clonotype turned up a few times. This sequence joins TRBV6-4 and TRBJ2-2; TRBD2 might be the D (6 bases). Per the germline V gene, CDR1 is MRHNA and CDR2 is SNTAGT. This CDR3 is 13 amino acids long. V was clipped by 5 bases and J by 14 bases, with 18 bases between them. The CDR3 is CASSSPVGEELFF. DNA for the CDR3: TGTGCCAGCAGTTCCCCCGTGGGGGAGGAACTGTTTTTT.

This clonotype has only a few counts. CDR3 in DNA: TGTGCCACCAGCCGTTTATCCGGGACTACCAGTACGCAGTATTTT. It translates to CATSRLSGTTSTQYF. This chain joins TRBV15 and TRBJ2-3, with TRBD2 matching over 7 bases. Germline V CDR1 and CDR2: LNHNV, YYDKDF (reference sequence). The CDR3 loop spans 15 amino acids. Trimming took 5 bases from V and 8 from J; bases not matched to a gene: 13.

The chain has TRBV18 and TRBJ2-5, with a weak D call TRBD2 (5 bases). The CDR3 has 13 amino acids. From germline, CDR1 is KGHSH and CDR2 LQKENI. Trimming took off 3 bases at V and 5 bases at J, with 10 bases between the two ends. Written as DNA, the CDR3 is TGTGCCAGCTCACCCGGGGTCGGGGAGACCCAGTACTTC. This encodes CASSPGVGETQYF.